The subject of this entry is one TCR beta chain. What it binds is unknown. At one boundary the junction diverges from the germline segment, which might be a read error. Within the sample, other DNA sequences also encode this same CDR3. The sample comes from a study of shared clonotypes between healthy human individuals. The germline V gene has CDR1 LGHNA and CDR2 YNFKEQ. This CDR3 is built from 14 residues. Study-wide findings and caveats: Naive CD4 clonotypes overlapped across a handful of donors at roughly 4.5%.

Profiled with immunoSEQ multiplex PCR; TCRdb holds only in-frame clones, not every one. Of approximately 2.5 million clones listed, just over 90% are singletons. The sample taken for sequencing was naive CD4+ T cells sorted from blood. The sample's subset: CD45RA+ positively selected. This receptor was taken from a young man in good health. The J gene is TRBJ1-5, the V gene TRBV4-2; D gene uncertain. CDR3 sequence reads: CASSQESSGQPQHF. CDR3 DNA: TGTGCCAGCAGTCAAGAAAGTAGCGGTCAGCCCCAGCATTTT.